The clone carrying this T cell receptor (beta chain) was seen once. The data were obtained in a study of T cells in tuberculosis. The overall study: CD1B tetramers identified T cells specific for mycobacterial lipid GMM. A South African cohort included IGRA-negative adolescents, latently infected IGRA-positive adolescents and adults with active tuberculosis.

As for time point: new active TB diagnosis, blood taken before or within 7 days of starting treatment. Each patient had positive sputum smear microscopy and/or positive culture. The protocol was immunoSEQ multiplex PCR, while the TCRdb copy is restricted to in-frame clones and leaves out a portion. The sample has about 30,000 clones; about 92% are singletons. CDR1 MGHRA and CDR2 YSYEKL come from the germline V gene. V shed 4 bases, J shed 7 bases, and the junction held 7 bases outside the gene matches. The CDR3 is 14 amino acids. This chain joins TRBV4-1 and TRBJ1-5; 7 positions agree with TRBD1. Sequences were derived from PBMCs, sampled at tuberculosis diagnosis. This TCR came from an adult with tuberculosis. The CDR3 here is CASSPYQGGQPQHF. The CDR3 DNA reads TGCGCCAGCAGCCCCTACCAGGGGGGCCAGCCCCAGCATTTT.